This entry describes one TCR beta chain. The antigen is unknown. Libraries were prepared by immunoSEQ multiplex PCR; TCRdb keeps only in-frame clonotypes and omits some of them. Here the sample spans roughly 150,000 clones, about 87% being singletons. The sample originates from a study of radiation and T cells in renal cell carcinoma. Time point denoted: baseline pretreatment blood. As to treatment: 15 Gy SBRT to primary tumor, nephrectomy 4 weeks later. Blood was sampled at baseline, 2 weeks and 4 weeks after SBRT. The tumor was a clear cell renal cell carcinoma. Findings of the study overall: In blood, top tumor clones expanded by 2 weeks, shrinking by 4.

The specimen was blood, collected from a patient whose treatment included radiotherapy and nephrectomy. The source is a woman in her seventies with renal cell carcinoma.

The CDR3 nucleotides read TGTGCCAGCACCAAAATCAAGACAGAAATGAATGAGCAGTTCTTC. Translated: CASTKIKTEMNEQFF. V is TRBV7-9 and J is TRBJ2-1; possible D gene TRBD1, 5 bases. From germline, CDR1 is SEHNR and CDR2 FQNEAQ (reference sequence). CDR3 length: 15 residues. V was clipped by 7 bases and J by 7 bases, with 20 bases between them.